The following is a TCR beta chain sequence with its context. Its antigen is unidentified. TCRdb's copy holds only in-frame clones and misses some; the assay was immunoSEQ multiplex PCR. The repertoire holds 100,000 to 150,000 clones, around 92% seen once, with 1.1% in the top ten. Trimming took 9 bases from V and 0 from J, leaving 15 bases between them. The CDR3 has 14 residues. Germline loops: CDR1 MDHEN, CDR2 SYDVKM. This specimen belongs to a study of T cell responses to AZD1222 COVID-19 vaccine. Study as a whole: Combined were second doses at about 4 or about 12 weeks. Study results and limitations: A reported finding is that nearly half of spike-specific TCRs target unmutated variant regions. Spike regions recognized by vaccine-associated CD4 TCRs spanned the protein, led by 160-218 and 743-854.

This clonotype was sampled from an adult in good health. The chain has TRBV28 and TRBJ2-7; weak D call: TRBD1 (5 bases). This specimen was peripheral blood, taken on day 0 of AZD1222 vaccination. The CDR3 DNA follows: TGTGCCAGTCGTTATCAGGGATCCTCCTACGAGCAGTACTTC. It translates to CASRYQGSSYEQYF.